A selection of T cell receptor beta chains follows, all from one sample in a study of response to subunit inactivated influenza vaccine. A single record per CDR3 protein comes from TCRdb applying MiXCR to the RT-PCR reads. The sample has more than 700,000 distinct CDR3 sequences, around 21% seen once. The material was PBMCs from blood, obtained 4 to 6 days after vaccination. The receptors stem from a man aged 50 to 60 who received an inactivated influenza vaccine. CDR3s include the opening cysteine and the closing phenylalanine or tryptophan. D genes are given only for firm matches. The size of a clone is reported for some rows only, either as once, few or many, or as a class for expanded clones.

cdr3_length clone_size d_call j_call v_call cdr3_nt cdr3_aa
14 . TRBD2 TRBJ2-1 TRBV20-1 TGCAGTGCCGCAGCGGGGGGACTCTACAATGAGCAGTTCTTC CSAAAGGLYNEQFF
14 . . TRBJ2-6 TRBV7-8 TGTGCCAGCAGCTTACCTAGGGTGGCCAACGTCCTGACTTTC CASSLPRVANVLTF
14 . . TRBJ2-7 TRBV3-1 TGTGCCAGCAGCCAAGGCTCGAGCGCAGGCGAGCAGTACTTC CASSQGSSAGEQYF
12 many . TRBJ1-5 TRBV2 TGTGCCAGCAGTCTAGACGGTCAGCCCCAGCATTTT CASSLDGQPQHF
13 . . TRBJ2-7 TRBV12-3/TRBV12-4 TGTGCCAGCAGTTTATCAGGGGTGGCCGAGCAGTACTTC CASSLSGVAEQYF
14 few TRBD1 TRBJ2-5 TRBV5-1 TGCGCCAGCAGCTGGACAGGGTCAGTAAAGACCCAGTACTTC CASSWTGSVKTQYF
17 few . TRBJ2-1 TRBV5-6 TGTGCCAGCAGCCAGACCTATCCTGGAAGCTCCTACAATGAGCAGTTCTTC CASSQTYPGSSYNEQFF
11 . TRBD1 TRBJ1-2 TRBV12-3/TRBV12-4 TGTGCCAGCACCACAGGGGATGGCTACACCTTC CASTTGDGYTF
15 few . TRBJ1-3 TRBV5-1 TGCGCCAGCAGTTCGGCAGGAGGAGGAGGAAACACCATATATTTT CASSSAGGGGNTIYF
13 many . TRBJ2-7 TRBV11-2 TGTGCCAGCAGCTTAGTTCGGGGTTACGAGCAGTACTTC CASSLVRGYEQYF
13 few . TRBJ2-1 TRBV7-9 TGTGCCAGCAGCTTAGTCAGCCCCAATGAGCAGTTCTTC CASSLVSPNEQFF
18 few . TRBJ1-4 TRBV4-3 TGCGCCAGCAGCCAAGATACTGGGACCCGATCACCCCATGAAAAACTGTTTTTT CASSQDTGTRSPHEKLFF
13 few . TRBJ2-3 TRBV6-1 TGTGCCAGCAGCGAGGGGGGGGTAGGACGGCTGTATTTT CASSEGGVGRLYF
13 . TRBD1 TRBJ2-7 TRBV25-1 TGTGCCAGCACGGACAGGGGTTCCTACGAGCAGTACTTC CASTDRGSYEQYF
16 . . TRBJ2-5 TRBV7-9 TGTGCCAGCAGCTCTGTCCTTAGCAGGGGTCGCGAGACCCAGTACTTC CASSSVLSRGRETQYF
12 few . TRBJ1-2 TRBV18 TGTGCCAGCTCACCGGGGGGTCCTGGCTACACCTTC CASSPGGPGYTF
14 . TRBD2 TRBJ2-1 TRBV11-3 TGTGCCAGCAGCTTAGTGCGGGGGGCGAACGAGCAGTTCTTC CASSLVRGANEQFF
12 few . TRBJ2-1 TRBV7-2 TGTGCCAGCAGCCAACAGGTAAATGAGCAGTTCTTC CASSQQVNEQFF
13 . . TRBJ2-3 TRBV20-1 TGCAGTGCTAAACAGGGACCCACAGATACGCAGTATTTT CSAKQGPTDTQYF
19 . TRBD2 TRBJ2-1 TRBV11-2 TGTGCCAGCAGCTTAGTGAGTAGGAGCGGGGCCGCTTCCTACAATGAGCAGTTCTTC CASSLVSRSGAASYNEQFF
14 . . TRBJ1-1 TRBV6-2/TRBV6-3 TGTGCCAGCAGTTACCCGCAGTTCTACACTGAAGCTTTCTTT CASSYPQFYTEAFF
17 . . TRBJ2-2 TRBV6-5 TGTGCCAGCAGTTGGACGTCGAGGTTCCCGAACACCGGGGAGCTGTTTTTT CASSWTSRFPNTGELFF
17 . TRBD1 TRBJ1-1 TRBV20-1 TGCAGTGCCCTGTCGAACAGGGGAAACAATATGAACACTGAAGCTTTCTTT CSALSNRGNNMNTEAFF
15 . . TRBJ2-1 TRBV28 TGTGCCAGCAGCCGACAGGCTTTCTTGGGCAATGAGCAGTTCTTC CASSRQAFLGNEQFF
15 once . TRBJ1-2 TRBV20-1 TGCAGTGCTATAAGAGAGGTCCGGGGGCTTTATGGCTACACCTTC CSAIREVRGLYGYTF
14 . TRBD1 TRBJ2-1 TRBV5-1 TGCGCCAGCGCCAACTCGGACAGGACAGCTGAGCAGTTCTTC CASANSDRTAEQFF
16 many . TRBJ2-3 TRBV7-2 TGTGCCAGCAGCTTAGGCGTCTTGGCGGAAACAGATACGCAGTATTTT CASSLGVLAETDTQYF
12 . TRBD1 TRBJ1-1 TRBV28 TGTGCCAGCAATCCAGGGGGGACTGAAGCTTTCTTT CASNPGGTEAFF
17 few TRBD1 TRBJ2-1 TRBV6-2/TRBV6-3 TGTGCCAGCAGTTCCCCCTGGGGACAGGGGTTAGTGAATGAGCAGTTCTTC CASSSPWGQGLVNEQFF
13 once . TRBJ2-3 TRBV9 TGTGCCAGCAGCGCGGGACACACAGATACGCAGTATTTT CASSAGHTDTQYF
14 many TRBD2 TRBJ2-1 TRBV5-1 TGCGCCAGCAGCTCACGGGGGGGCAGCAATGAGCAGTTCTTC CASSSRGGSNEQFF
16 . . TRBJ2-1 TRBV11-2 TGTGCCAGCAGCTTAAGGCAGGAATTGTTAGACAATGAGCAGTTCTTC CASSLRQELLDNEQFF
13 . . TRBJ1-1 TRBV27 TGTGCCAGCAGTTTGTACAAGCACACTGAAGCTTTCTTT CASSLYKHTEAFF
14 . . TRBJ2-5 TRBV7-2 TGTGCCAGCAGCTTTCAGTTTGCCGGAGAGACCCAGTACTTC CASSFQFAGETQYF
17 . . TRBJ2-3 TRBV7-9 TGTGCCAGCAGCACAGGACAAGGGGCGATCACCACAGATACGCAGTATTTT CASSTGQGAITTDTQYF
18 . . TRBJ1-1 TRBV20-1 TGCAGTGCTAGAGATTCCCAGACAGTGGTCCGGGGGAACACTGAAGCTTTCTTT CSARDSQTVVRGNTEAFF
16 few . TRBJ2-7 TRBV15 TGTGCCACCAGCAGAGATCGTGGAATAGAGTACTACGAGCAGTACTTC CATSRDRGIEYYEQYF
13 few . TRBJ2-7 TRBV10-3 TGTTCCATACAGCGGGCAAGCTCCTACGAGCAGTACTTC CSIQRASSYEQYF
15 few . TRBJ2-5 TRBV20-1 TGCAGTGCTAGAGGATTTGCTAGCGATCAAGAGACCCAGTACTTC CSARGFASDQETQYF
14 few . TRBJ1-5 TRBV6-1 TGTGCCAGCACCAAAGGTGGTAGCAATCAGCCCCAGCATTTT CASTKGGSNQPQHF
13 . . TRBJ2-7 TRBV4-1 TGCGCCAGCAGCCAAGTAAGGGGGGCCGAGCAGTACTTC CASSQVRGAEQYF
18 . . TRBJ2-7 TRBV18 TGTGCCAGCTCACCACTAAGTCGATCGAACCAGGAATACTACGAGCAGTACTTC CASSPLSRSNQEYYEQYF
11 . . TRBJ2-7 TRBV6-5 TGTGCCAGCAGTTCAGGTGAAAGGCAGTACTTC CASSSGERQYF
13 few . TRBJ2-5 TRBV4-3 TGCGCCAGCAGCCAAGCTTTTTCGGAGACCCAGTACTTC CASSQAFSETQYF
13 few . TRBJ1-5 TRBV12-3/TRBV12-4 TGTGCCAGCACCTCGGGCGGGAGTCAGCCCCAGCATTTT CASTSGGSQPQHF
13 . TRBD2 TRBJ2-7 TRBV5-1 TGCGCCAGCAGTAGCGGGAGTACTTTCGAGCAGTACTTC CASSSGSTFEQYF
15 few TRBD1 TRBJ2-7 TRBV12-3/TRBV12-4 TGTGCCAGCAGTAAGGACAGGGGAATGATCTACGAGCAGTACTTC CASSKDRGMIYEQYF
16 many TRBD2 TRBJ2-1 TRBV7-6 TGTGCCAGCAGCTTTTTTGCGGGAGATTTGGGAGATGAGCAGTTCTTC CASSFFAGDLGDEQFF
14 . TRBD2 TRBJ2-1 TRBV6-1 TGTGCCAGCACCTCCGGGACTAGCTACAATGAGCAGTTCTTC CASTSGTSYNEQFF
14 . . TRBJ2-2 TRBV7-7 TGTGCTAGCAGCAAGGACAGAGCTACCGGGGAGCTGTTTTTT CASSKDRATGELFF
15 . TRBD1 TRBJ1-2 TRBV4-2 TGTGCCAGCAGCCCCGGACAGGGGGATTGGTATGGCTACACCTTC CASSPGQGDWYGYTF